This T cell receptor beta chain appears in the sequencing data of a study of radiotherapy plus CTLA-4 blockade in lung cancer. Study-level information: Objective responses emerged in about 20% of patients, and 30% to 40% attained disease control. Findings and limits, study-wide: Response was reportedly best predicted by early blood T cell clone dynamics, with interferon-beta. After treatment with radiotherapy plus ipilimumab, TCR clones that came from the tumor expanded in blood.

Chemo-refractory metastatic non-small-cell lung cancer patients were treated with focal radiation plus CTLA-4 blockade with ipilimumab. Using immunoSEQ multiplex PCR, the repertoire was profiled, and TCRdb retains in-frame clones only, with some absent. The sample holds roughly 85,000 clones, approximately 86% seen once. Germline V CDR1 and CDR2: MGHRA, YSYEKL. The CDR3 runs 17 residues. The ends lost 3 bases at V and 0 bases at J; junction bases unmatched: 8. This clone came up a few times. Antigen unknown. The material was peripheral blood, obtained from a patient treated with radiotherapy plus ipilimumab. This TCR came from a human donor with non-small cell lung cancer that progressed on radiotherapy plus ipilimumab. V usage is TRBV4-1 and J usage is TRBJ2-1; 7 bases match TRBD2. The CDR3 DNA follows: TGCGCCAGCAGCCAGAACCTAGCGGCTTACTCCTACAATGAGCAGTTCTTC. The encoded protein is CASSQNLAAYSYNEQFF.